These 30 T cell receptor beta chains originate from one sample sequenced in a study of T cells after yellow fever vaccination. One entry per CDR3 protein, called by TCRdb with MiXCR from the 5' RACE reads. The table shows some 500,000 distinct CDR3 sequences, with roughly 14% occurring only once. The sequences come from PBMCs, collected on the day of the yellow fever booster vaccination. All receptors derive from a man younger than 45 who received the YFV17D yellow fever vaccine.

This clonotype was counted ten times or more. The V gene is TRBV5-1, the J gene TRBJ2-1; 8 nucleotides line up with TRBD2. Trimming at V came to 4 bases and at J to 7 bases, leaving 16 bases not matched to a gene. The CDR3 spans 17 residues. Germline-derived CDR1 and CDR2 are SGHRS and YFSETQ. The CDR3 bases are TGCGCCAGCAGCCTCCCTTTAGAAGCGGGAGTAAATAATGAGCAGTTCTTC. It codes for CASSLPLEAGVNNEQFF.

This clonotype was counted a few times. The chain joins TRBV20-1 to TRBJ2-1; D remains unclear. This CDR3 contains 14 residues. CDR1 and CDR2 from the germline V gene are DFQATT and SNEGSKA (reference sequence). Trimming left V 3 bases short and J 5 bases short, with 14 bases between. The chain's CDR3 is CSARFRGVNNEQFF. Here the CDR3 DNA reads TGCAGTGCTAGGTTTAGAGGAGTCAACAATGAGCAGTTCTTC.

J is TRBJ2-3 and V is TRBV5-4, with D possibly being TRBD1 or TRBD2 (5 bases each). This CDR3 spans 15 amino acids. CDR1 is SGHNT and CDR2 is YYREEE in the germline V gene (reference sequence). V shed 0 bases and J shed 3 bases, with 11 bases lying between them. The CDR3 region is CASSLEGSTTDTQYF. The CDR3 DNA follows: TGTGCCAGCAGCTTGGAGGGGAGCACGACAGATACGCAGTATTTT.

The V call is TRBV9, the J call TRBJ2-1; 8 nucleotides align to TRBD1. V was clipped by 3 bases and J by 3 bases; unmatched bases: 8. The CDR3 spans 16 residues. Germline loops: CDR1 SGDLS, CDR2 YYNGEE. The CDR3 coding sequence is TGTGCCAGCAGCGCGGCCGCCGGGACAGGCTACAATGAGCAGTTCTTC. This codes for CASSAAAGTGYNEQFF.

The chain combines TRBV12-3 or TRBV12-4 with TRBJ1-4; 9 bases are shared with TRBD1. The CDR3 runs to 17 residues. Trimming removed 3 bases from V and 5 bases from J; junction bases left unmatched: 10. CDR3 residues: CASSFLGTGFGNEKLFF. CDR3 bases: TGTGCCAGCAGTTTTCTAGGGACAGGGTTCGGGAATGAAAAACTGTTTTTT.

The V call is TRBV12-3 or TRBV12-4, the J call TRBJ1-4, with 8 bases aligning to TRBD1. CDR3 length equals 17 residues. The J segment lost 4 bases and the V segment lost 11 bases, leaving 18 bases of the junction unmatched. CDR3 bases: TGTGCCCGCTGTTTCATACCAGGACAGGGAAATAATGAAAAACTGTTTTTT. Amino acids: CARCFIPGQGNNEKLFF.

V and J are TRBV10-3 and TRBJ1-1; no firm D call. Germline V gene lookup returns CDR1 ENHRY and CDR2 SYGVKD. The length of the CDR3 is 11 residues. The ends were cut back, 10 bases at V and 2 bases at J, with 8 bases in the middle. CDR3: CATRINTEAFF. The CDR3 nucleotides are TGTGCCACCAGGATCAACACTGAAGCTTTCTTT.

This clonotype has only a few counts. The V call is TRBV6-2 or TRBV6-3, the J call TRBJ2-3, with 7 bases that match TRBD1. There are 15 residues in the CDR3. V shed 6 bases and J 1 base; nucleotides not matched to a gene: 7. CDR1 MNHEY and CDR2 SVGEGT come from the germline V gene. The DNA of the CDR3 is TGTGCCAGCAGGGCATGGACAGGCGGCACAGATACGCAGTATTTT. Amino acids: CASRAWTGGTDTQYF.

The rearrangement uses TRBV25-1 and TRBJ2-7, with a weak D call TRBD2 (6 bases). CDR3 size: 15 residues. Trimming left V 1 base short and J 0 bases short, with 10 bases between. Germline-derived CDR1 and CDR2 are MGHDK and SYGVNS. Here the CDR3 reads CASSEWGGSSYEQYF. The CDR3 DNA sequence: TGTGCCAGCAGTGAATGGGGAGGCAGCTCCTACGAGCAGTACTTC.

J is TRBJ2-1 and V is TRBV20-1; the match to TRBD2 covers 14 bases. The CDR3 has 19 amino acids. Trimming removed 7 bases from V and 3 bases from J; junction bases left unmatched: 17. Germline CDR1 DFQATT, CDR2 SNEGSKA (reference sequence). In nucleotides, the CDR3 is TGCAGTGTCATCGGTCCGGGGACTAGCGGGAGAGTTAACTACAATGAGCAGTTCTTC. This gives the protein CSVIGPGTSGRVNYNEQFF.

The chain recombines TRBV6-2 or TRBV6-3 with TRBJ2-3, with 7 nucleotides matching TRBD1. With V trimmed by 7 bases and J by 5 bases, 15 bases remained unmatched. This CDR3 contains 16 residues. Germline V gives CDR1 MNHEY, CDR2 SVGEGT. The CDR3 sequence: CASNPLQGSLGDTQYF. CDR3 DNA sequence: TGTGCCAGCAACCCGTTACAGGGGAGTCTGGGAGATACGCAGTATTTT.

This chain uses TRBV6-1 with TRBJ2-2; 10 positions agree with TRBD2. Germline values: CDR1 MNHNS, CDR2 SASEGT. The CDR3 runs to 16 residues. V gave up 6 bases and J gave up 8 bases; unmatched junction bases: 12. CDR3: CASRVTSGQHNGELFF. The DNA of the CDR3 is TGTGCCAGCAGGGTGACTAGCGGGCAGCATAATGGGGAGCTGTTTTTT.

This clonotype was counted many times. J is TRBJ2-7 and V is TRBV7-8; D uncertain. The CDR3 loop spans 11 amino acids. V was clipped by 5 bases and J by 3 bases, with 5 bases between them. Germline loops: CDR1 SGHVS, CDR2 FQNEAQ. In nucleotides, the CDR3 is TGTGCCAGCAGCCGCCACTACGAGCAGTACTTC. Translating it yields CASSRHYEQYF. Full variable domain (missing parts from reference TRBV7-8 and TRBJ2-7): GAGVSQSPRYKVAKRGQDVALRCDPISGHVSLFWYQQALGQGPEFLTYFQNEAQLDKSGLPSDRFFAERPEGSVSTLKIQRTQQEDSAVYLCASSRHYEQYFGPGTRLTVT.

The chain joins TRBV20-1 to TRBJ2-5, with 8 bases lining up with TRBD2. CDR1 is DFQATT and CDR2 is SNEGSKA in the germline V gene (reference sequence). The CDR3 length is 13 residues. Trimming cost V 6 bases and J 7 bases; bases outside gene matches: 10. The CDR3 sequence is CSAGLAGLGTQYF. The CDR3 nucleotides are TGCAGTGCAGGATTAGCGGGACTGGGGACCCAGTACTTC.

This clonotype was seen a few times. The rearrangement joins TRBV7-2 to TRBJ2-7; 10 bases agree with TRBD2. The trim removed 5 bases at V and 7 bases at J, leaving 8 bases unmatched. Germline V gene lookup returns CDR1 SGHTA and CDR2 FQGNSA. The CDR3 is made up of 14 amino acids. Here the CDR3 DNA reads TGTGCCAGCAGCCCTGCTAGCGGGAGTCGAGAGCAGTACTTC. Translated: CASSPASGSREQYF.

The chain uses TRBV30 and TRBJ2-4, with 8 bases lining up with TRBD2. The CDR3 has 14 residues. Germline V gives CDR1 GTSNPN, CDR2 SVGIG (reference sequence). V trimming: 1 base; J trimming: 4 bases; junction bases outside the gene matches: 3. The CDR3: CAWSGGRPKNIQYF. For the CDR3, the DNA is TGTGCCTGGAGTGGCGGGAGGCCGAAAAACATTCAGTACTTC.

This clonotype was counted between two and nine times. This sequence joins TRBV28 and TRBJ2-7, with D perhaps being TRBD1 or TRBD2 (5 bases each). V was trimmed by 4 bases and J by 4 bases, leaving 26 bases between them. CDR1 and CDR2 (germline): MDHEN, SYDVKM. This CDR3 spans 18 amino acids. CDR3 sequence (DNA): TGTGCCAGCAGTTCCAGCACCCGATTGGGGCGGAGAGGGTACGAGCAGTACTTC. It translates to CASSSSTRLGRRGYEQYF.

This clonotype was seen at least ten times. CDR3 bases: TGTGCCAGCAGTTTAGGGGTAGGAAGGGTGCAGTTCTTC. Amino acids: CASSLGVGRVQFF. V and J are TRBV28 and TRBJ2-1; no reliable D call. The CDR3 has 13 residues. With 2 bases removed from V and 12 bases from J, the gap between germline ends came to 14 bases. Germline V lookup: CDR1 MDHEN, CDR2 SYDVKM.

This clonotype showed up just a few times. J is TRBJ2-3 and V is TRBV5-6; the D is unclear. CDR1 SGHDT and CDR2 YYEEEE come from the germline V gene. This CDR3 region has 14 residues. Deletions cut 1 base from V and 7 bases from J, with 13 bases between. Here the CDR3 DNA reads TGTGCCAGCAGCTTGAAACGAGACGGTCATACGCAGTATTTT. The encoded protein is CASSLKRDGHTQYF. Together with reference TRBV5-6 and TRBJ2-3, the CDR3 gives the full variable domain: DAGVTQSPTHLIKTRGQQVTLRCSPKSGHDTVSWYQQALGQGPQFIFQYYEEEERQRGNFPDRFSGHQFPNYSSELNVNALLLGDSALYLCASSLKRDGHTQYFGPGTRLTVL.

The rearrangement links TRBV29-1 to TRBJ2-1; unclear D gene. The CDR3 spans 11 residues. V was shortened by 3 bases and J by 10 bases, with 10 bases between the two germline ends. Germline lookup yields CDR1 SQVTM and CDR2 ANQGSEA. For the CDR3, the DNA is TGCAGCGTTGATGATTCATGGGAGCAGTTCTTC. It encodes CSVDDSWEQFF.

The chain is built from TRBV5-6 and TRBJ2-7; D is undetermined. V lost 4 bases and J 4 bases, leaving 9 bases between the germline ends. CDR1 and CDR2 (germline): SGHDT, YYEEEE. The CDR3 extends over 12 amino acids. CDR3 loop: CASSRQNYEQYF. The CDR3 region has the DNA TGTGCCAGCAGCCGGCAGAATTACGAGCAGTACTTC. Looking up the rest from reference TRBV5-6 and TRBJ2-7 gives the full variable domain: DAGVTQSPTHLIKTRGQQVTLRCSPKSGHDTVSWYQQALGQGPQFIFQYYEEEERQRGNFPDRFSGHQFPNYSSELNVNALLLGDSALYLCASSRQNYEQYFGPGTRLTVT.

This clonotype was recorded a few times. This chain links TRBV28 with TRBJ2-7; 7 positions match TRBD1. CDR3 length: 15 amino acids. CDR1 MDHEN and CDR2 SYDVKM come from the germline V gene. V lost 6 bases to trimming and J lost 0 bases; unmatched junction nucleotides: 8. CDR3 amino acids: CASSSTGANSYEQYF. In DNA, the CDR3 is TGTGCCAGCAGCTCCACAGGGGCCAACTCCTACGAGCAGTACTTC.

The CDR3 is CASSLASVRDNEQFF. CDR3 DNA: TGTGCCAGCAGTTTAGCTTCAGTCAGGGATAATGAGCAGTTCTTC. The chain employs TRBV12-3 or TRBV12-4 and TRBJ2-1; D might be TRBD1 (5 bases). The V and J ends lost 0 bases and 7 bases respectively, with 13 bases between them. The CDR3 runs 15 residues.

This clonotype was seen only once. V and J are TRBV6-2 or TRBV6-3 and TRBJ2-2, with TRBD2 matching over 11 bases. Germline V gene lookup returns CDR1 MNHEY and CDR2 SVGEGT. With V trimmed by 1 base and J by 5 bases, 3 bases remained unmatched. The CDR3 consists of 16 residues. This CDR3 reads CASSYFLAGGTGELFF. The CDR3 bases are TGTGCCAGCAGTTACTTCCTAGCGGGAGGAACCGGGGAGCTGTTTTTT.

The chain joins TRBV21-1 to TRBJ1-5. TRBV21-1 represents a pseudogene. The CDR3 totals 13 residues. The CDR3 reads CASSTQENQPQHF. CDR3 DNA: TGTGCCAGCAGCACCCAGGAGAATCAGCCCCAGCATTTT.

The chain joins TRBV30 to TRBJ1-5; TRBD1 is a possible D gene (5 bases). This CDR3 is 14 amino acids long. Germline values: CDR1 GTSNPN, CDR2 SVGIG (reference sequence). Trimming shortened V by 3 bases and J by 6 bases, and 15 bases separated the two germline ends. The CDR3 nucleotides are TGTGCCTGGAGGCTCAAGGGGTCCTCTCAGCCCCAGCATTTT. It translates to CAWRLKGSSQPQHF. Using reference TRBV30 and TRBJ1-5 for the parts outside the CDR3, the full variable domain is SQTIHQWPATLVQPVGSPLSLECTVEGTSNPNLYWYRQAAGRGLQLLFYSVGIGQISSEVPQNLSASRPQDRQFILSSKKLLLSDSGFYLCAWRLKGSSQPQHFGDGTRLSIL.

V gene TRBV20-1 combines with J gene TRBJ2-7, with TRBD2 matching over 10 bases. The V segment lost 5 bases and the J segment 6 bases; nucleotides outside the gene matches: 7. This CDR3 is 13 amino acids long. From germline, CDR1 is DFQATT and CDR2 SNEGSKA (reference sequence). CDR3: CSAFPGLAREQYF. DNA of the CDR3: TGCAGTGCTTTTCCGGGACTAGCGCGCGAGCAGTACTTC.

At least ten counts were recorded for this clonotype. The V gene is TRBV14, the J gene TRBJ2-7; possible D gene TRBD2, 6 bases. The CDR3 is made up of 13 amino acids. V was clipped by 1 base and J by 9 bases, with 13 bases between them. Germline CDR1 and CDR2: SGHDN and FVKESK. CDR3 bases: TGTGCCAGCAGCCAAGTTAATCTCGGGGGGCAGTACTTC. The encoded protein is CASSQVNLGGQYF.

There are many counts of this clonotype. This chain uses TRBV12-3 or TRBV12-4 with TRBJ1-1, with D possibly TRBD1 on 6 matching bases. The CDR3 sequence is 16 residues long. V gave up 6 bases and J gave up 0 bases, with 17 bases separating them. CDR3 region: CASSWGAGQVNTEAFF. CDR3 sequence (DNA): TGTGCCAGCAGCTGGGGGGCAGGGCAGGTGAACACTGAAGCTTTCTTT.

This clonotype came up a few times. V gene TRBV25-1 combines with J gene TRBJ2-7, with D possibly TRBD2 on 5 matching bases. Per germline, CDR1 MGHDK and CDR2 SYGVNS. V lost 3 bases, J lost 0 bases, and 12 bases lay in between. The CDR3 length is 15 residues. CDR3 in amino acids: CASSEISASSYEQYF. CDR3 nucleotides: TGTGCCAGCAGTGAGATTAGCGCAAGCTCCTACGAGCAGTACTTC.